Here is one T cell receptor (beta chain) with its context. What antigen it recognizes has not been identified. No base qualities exist here, and no much larger clone lies one base off it. Distinct nucleotide sequences in the sample also encode this CDR3. Each collaborating institution followed its own protocols to collect whole blood in K2EDTA tubes. For TCRbeta analysis, collaborators shipped samples in one of three forms: frozen whole blood, isolated PBMCs, or DNA extracted from either of those sample types. The sample is drawn from a study of blood T cell repertoires in COVID-19 (dated by TCRdb to the early 2020s). A note on the overall study: Samples covering the acute and convalescent phases of COVID-19 were provided by collaborators in the United States, Italy and Spain. The material from the prospective study consisted of cDNA or gDNA derived from T cells, B-cell-depleted T cells, or PBMCs. The dataset comprised deeply sampled blood TCRbeta repertoires from subjects exposed to, actively infected with, or recovered from COVID-19. The samples were drawn from the first 160 participants of the ongoing ImmuneRACE study and from 1,200 or so subjects provided by 6 global collaborators. Where available, HLA class I and class II types were obtained from metadata supplied by the sample provider rather than from assay-based typing. The sample metadata nearly always contained a de-identified subject ID, COVID-19 status, age in years and sex. The repertoires were made available in a free public database intended to serve as a resource for research on the immune response to SARS-CoV-2. What the research found in general, with its limitations: The amount of clinical and demographic metadata varied by source and participant and was provided uncurated.

The cysteine opens and the phenylalanine closes a CDR3 of 13 amino acids. Just the 39-base CDR3 DNA is kept, in frame starting at base 1. Trimming costs V 5 bases and J 5 bases, and their ends lie 13 bases apart. CDR1 and CDR2 are read off the germline V gene as SGHRS and YFSETQ. TCRbeta CDR3 regions were amplified from genomic DNA by means of the immunoSEQ Assay, a bias-controlled multiplex PCR. Processing in the source paper ran as follows. Nucleated cell counts per sample were estimated from amplification of reference gene primers within the assay. To quantify the absolute abundance of each unique TCRbeta CDR3 rearrangement, sequence reads were collapsed and filtered. For each sample, productive Simpson clonality was calculated as the square root of Simpson's diversity index over productive rearrangements. TCRdb holds this immuneACCESS table with in-frame rearrangements only. Some clones are missing; in checked studies, unresolved V genes explain under half, and the rest has no known cause. Clone size and V and J calls were adopted from that table, with D and trimming inferred from the DNA. The sample records nearly 35,000 clones, more than 75% of which are singletons. The ten largest clones add up to about 7.4% of the sample.

The V gene is TRBV5-1 and the J gene is TRBJ1-1, with TRBD1 perhaps the D gene, on 6 matching bases. Sequencing was carried out using peripheral blood. The clonotype originates from a woman aged 55 to 70 with acute or convalescent COVID-19. The CDR3 has the sequence CASSAGAGTEAFF. In nucleotide form, the sequence is TGCGCCAGCAGTGCGGGGGCTGGTACTGAAGCTTTCTTT.